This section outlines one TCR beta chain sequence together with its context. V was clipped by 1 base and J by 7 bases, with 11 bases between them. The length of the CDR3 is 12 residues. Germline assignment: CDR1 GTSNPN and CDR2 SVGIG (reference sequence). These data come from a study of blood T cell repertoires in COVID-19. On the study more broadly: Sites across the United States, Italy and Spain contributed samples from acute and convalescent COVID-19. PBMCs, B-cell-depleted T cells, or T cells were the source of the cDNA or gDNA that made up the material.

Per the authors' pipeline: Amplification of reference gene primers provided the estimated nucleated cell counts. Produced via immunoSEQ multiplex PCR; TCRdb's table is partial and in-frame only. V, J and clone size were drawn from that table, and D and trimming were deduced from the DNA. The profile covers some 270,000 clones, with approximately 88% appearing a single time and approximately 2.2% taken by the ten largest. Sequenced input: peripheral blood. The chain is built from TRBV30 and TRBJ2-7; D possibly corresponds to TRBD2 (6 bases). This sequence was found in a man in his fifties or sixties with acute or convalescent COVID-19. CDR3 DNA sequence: TGTGCCTGGAGTGGGGTAGCGGAAGAGCAGTACTTC. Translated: CAWSGVAEEQYF. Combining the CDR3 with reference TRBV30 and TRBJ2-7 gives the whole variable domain SQTIHQWPATLVQPVGSPLSLECTVEGTSNPNLYWYRQAAGRGLQLLFYSVGIGQISSEVPQNLSASRPQDRQFILSSKKLLLSDSGFYLCAWSGVAEEQYFGPGTRLTVT.